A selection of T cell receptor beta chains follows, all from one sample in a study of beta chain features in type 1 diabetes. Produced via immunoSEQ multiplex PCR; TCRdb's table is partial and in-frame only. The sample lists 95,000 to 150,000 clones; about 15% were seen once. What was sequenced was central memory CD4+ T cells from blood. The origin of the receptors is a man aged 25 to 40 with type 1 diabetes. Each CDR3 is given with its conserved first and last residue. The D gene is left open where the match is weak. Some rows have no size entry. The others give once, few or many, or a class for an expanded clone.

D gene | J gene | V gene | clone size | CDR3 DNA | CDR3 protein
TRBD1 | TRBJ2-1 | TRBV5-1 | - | TGCGCCAGCAGCTTGATGCCAGGGGGCAATGAGCAGTTCTTC | CASSLMPGGNEQFF
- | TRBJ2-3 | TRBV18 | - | TGTGCCAGCTCACCCAAAAGCGGGCCCAGCACAGATACGCAGTATTTT | CASSPKSGPSTDTQYF
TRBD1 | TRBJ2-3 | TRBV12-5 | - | TGTGCTAGTGGTTTGCGACAGGGTAGCACAGATACGCAGTATTTT | CASGLRQGSTDTQYF
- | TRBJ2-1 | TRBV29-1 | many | TGCAGCGTTCCAGAACAGGGAACACACAATGAGCAGTTCTTC | CSVPEQGTHNEQFF
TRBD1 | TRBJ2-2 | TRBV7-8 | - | TGTGCCAGCATGGGACAGAGCGGGGAGCTGTTTTTT | CASMGQSGELFF
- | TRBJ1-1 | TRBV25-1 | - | TGTGCCAGCACCCCGGGAGCGGCCGCCGCGTGGATGAACACTGAAGCTTTCTTT | CASTPGAAAAWMNTEAFF
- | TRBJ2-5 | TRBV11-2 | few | TGTGCCAGCAGCTACACGCTGGGGAATCAAGAGACCCAGTACTTC | CASSYTLGNQETQYF
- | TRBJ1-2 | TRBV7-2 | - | TGTGCCAGCACCGAAGAGGGCTATGGCTACACCTTC | CASTEEGYGYTF
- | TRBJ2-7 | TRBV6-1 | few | TGTGCCAGCAGTGAGCTTCCGAAGGGAGTCAACGAGCAGTACTTC | CASSELPKGVNEQYF
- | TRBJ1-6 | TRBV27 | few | TGTGCCAGCAGCGCAGGTTACGTGGCTTCACCCCTCCACTTT | CASSAGYVASPLHF
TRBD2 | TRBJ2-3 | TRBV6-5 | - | TGTGCCAGTCGGACTAGCGGGGGGACAGATACGCAGTATTTT | CASRTSGGTDTQYF
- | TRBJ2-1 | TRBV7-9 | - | TGTGCCAGCAGCTCCCCGCCCCGCAGTTTTACCTACAATGAGCAGTTCTTC | CASSSPPRSFTYNEQFF
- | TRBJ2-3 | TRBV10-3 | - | TGTGCCATCTGTAAGGACAAACCAAGCACAGATACGCAGTATTTT | CAICKDKPSTDTQYF
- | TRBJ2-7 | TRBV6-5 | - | TGTGCCAGCAGTTACTCGAATGGTGGGGGTTACGAGCAGTACTTC | CASSYSNGGGYEQYF
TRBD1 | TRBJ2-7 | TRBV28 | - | TGTGCCAGCAATATGGGACAGCTCTACGAGCAGTACTTC | CASNMGQLYEQYF
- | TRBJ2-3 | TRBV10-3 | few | TGTGCCATCAGTGAGATGACCGGTCGATCTCGCACAGATACGCAGTATTTT | CAISEMTGRSRTDTQYF
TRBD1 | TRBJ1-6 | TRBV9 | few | TGTGCCAGCAGCGAGAGCCTCTCGACAGGGGCCCGGATTTCACCCCTCCACTTT | CASSESLSTGARISPLHF
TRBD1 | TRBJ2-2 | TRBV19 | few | TGTGCCAGTATCAGGGGGTCTTTCTCCGGGGAGCTGTTTTTT | CASIRGSFSGELFF
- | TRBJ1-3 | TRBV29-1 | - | TGCAGCGTCTACCAGGGTTCTGGAAACACCATATATTTT | CSVYQGSGNTIYF
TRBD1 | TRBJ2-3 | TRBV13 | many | TGTGCCAGCAGCTTAGACAGGGGTATCGCAGATACGCAGTATTTT | CASSLDRGIADTQYF
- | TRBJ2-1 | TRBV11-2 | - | TGTGCCAGCAGCCGAGGACAGCAGATTTACAATGAGCAGTTCTTC | CASSRGQQIYNEQFF
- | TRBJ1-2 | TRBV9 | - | TGTGCCAGCAGCGGCAGGGCCAACTATGGCTACACCTTC | CASSGRANYGYTF
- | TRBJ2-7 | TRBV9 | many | TGTGCCAGCAGCGTAGCGTTAGGGAGCTCCTACGAGCAGTACTTC | CASSVALGSSYEQYF
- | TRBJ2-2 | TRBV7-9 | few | TGTGCCAGCACCCGCTCTGCGGGTGCCGGGGAGCTGTTTTTT | CASTRSAGAGELFF
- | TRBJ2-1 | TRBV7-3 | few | TGTGCCAGCAGCTTTGGCATCTCCTACAATGAGCAGTTCTTC | CASSFGISYNEQFF
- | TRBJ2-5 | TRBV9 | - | TGTGCCAGCAGCGTAGGCGGGGAGGAGAGCCAGTACTTC | CASSVGGEESQYF